This record looks at one T cell receptor beta chain sequence and its context. The antigen is undetermined. The record originates from a study of T cell responses to AZD1222 COVID-19 vaccine. The length of the CDR3 is 18 residues. V shed 4 bases and J 6 bases; nucleotides not matched to a gene: 17. CDR1 and CDR2 from the germline V gene are SGHDT and YYEEEE. Using immunoSEQ multiplex PCR, the repertoire was profiled, and TCRdb retains in-frame clones only, with some absent. The table records about 180,000 clones, 85% to 95% of them present only once. Findings and limits, study-wide: Spike-specific TCR breadth and depth went up after people got two AZD1222 doses. White British donors predominated, females outnumbered males, and clonal diversity was possibly underestimated.

The chain couples TRBV5-6 to TRBJ2-1, with 9 bases that match TRBD2. The sequenced sample was peripheral blood, obtained 28 days after the second dose of the MenACWY control vaccine. This TCR came from an adult who received the MenACWY meningococcal vaccine as a control. The CDR3 sequence is CASSPRLGGGAWSNEQFF. In DNA form, the CDR3 reads TGTGCCAGCAGCCCCCGGCTCGGCGGGGGGGCCTGGAGCAATGAGCAGTTCTTC.